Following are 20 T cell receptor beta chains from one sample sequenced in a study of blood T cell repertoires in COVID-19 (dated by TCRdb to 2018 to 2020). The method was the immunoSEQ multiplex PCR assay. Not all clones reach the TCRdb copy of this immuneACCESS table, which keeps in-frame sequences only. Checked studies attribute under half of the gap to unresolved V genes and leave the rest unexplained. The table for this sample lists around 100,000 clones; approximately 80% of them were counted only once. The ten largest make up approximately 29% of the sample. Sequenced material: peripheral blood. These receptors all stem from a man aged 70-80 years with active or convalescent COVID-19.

The CDR3 region has the DNA TGTGCCAGCAGCGTGAGCGGGAACTCCTACAATGAGCAGTTCTTC. Its protein is CASSVSGNSYNEQFF. This chain joins TRBV9 and TRBJ2-1; 7 nucleotides line up with TRBD2. CDR1 is SGDLS, CDR2 YYNGEE, per germline. V was pared by 2 bases and J by 0 bases, with 2 bases of the junction left unmatched. This CDR3 spans 15 amino acids.

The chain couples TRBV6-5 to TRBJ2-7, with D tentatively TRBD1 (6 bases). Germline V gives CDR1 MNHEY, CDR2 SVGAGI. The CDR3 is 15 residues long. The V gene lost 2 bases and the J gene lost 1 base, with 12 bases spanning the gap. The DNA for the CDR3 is TGTGCCAGCAGTTACGGGACAATGGGTTCCTACGAGCAGTACTTC. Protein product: CASSYGTMGSYEQYF.

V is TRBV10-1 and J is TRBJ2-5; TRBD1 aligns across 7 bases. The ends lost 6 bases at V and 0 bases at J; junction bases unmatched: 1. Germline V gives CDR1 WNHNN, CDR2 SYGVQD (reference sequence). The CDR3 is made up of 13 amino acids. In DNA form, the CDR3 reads TGCGCCAGCAGGGGGACAGACCAAGAGACCCAGTACTTC. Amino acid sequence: CASRGTDQETQYF.

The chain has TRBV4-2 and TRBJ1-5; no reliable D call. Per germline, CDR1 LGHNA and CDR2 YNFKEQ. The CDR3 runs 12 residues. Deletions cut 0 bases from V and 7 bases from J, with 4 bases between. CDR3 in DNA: TGTGCCAGCAGCCAAGATAAACAGCCCCAGCATTTT. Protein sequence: CASSQDKQPQHF.

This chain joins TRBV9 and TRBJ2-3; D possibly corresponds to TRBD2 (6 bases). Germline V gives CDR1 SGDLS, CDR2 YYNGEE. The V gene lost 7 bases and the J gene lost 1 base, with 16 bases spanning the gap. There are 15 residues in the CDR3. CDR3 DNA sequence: TGTGCCAGCGGACGATTCGGGACTGGCACAGATACGCAGTATTTT. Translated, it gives CASGRFGTGTDTQYF.

As DNA, the CDR3 is TGTGCCAGTAGTCTACCGGGACAGGGCACTGAAGCTTTCTTT. Translating gives CASSLPGQGTEAFF. The chain uses TRBV19 and TRBJ1-1; 9 nucleotides align to TRBD1. In germline, CDR1 is LNHDA, CDR2 SQIVND (reference sequence). This CDR3 is 14 amino acids long. The junction had 5 bases not matched to a gene; V was cut back by 5 bases and J by 4 bases.

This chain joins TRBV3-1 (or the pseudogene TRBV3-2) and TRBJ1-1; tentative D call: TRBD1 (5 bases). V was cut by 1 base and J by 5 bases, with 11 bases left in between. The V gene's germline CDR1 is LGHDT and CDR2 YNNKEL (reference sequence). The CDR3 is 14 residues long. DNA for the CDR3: TGTGCCAGCAGCCAAGTGGCAGGGCGAACTGAAGCTTTCTTT. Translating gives CASSQVAGRTEAFF.

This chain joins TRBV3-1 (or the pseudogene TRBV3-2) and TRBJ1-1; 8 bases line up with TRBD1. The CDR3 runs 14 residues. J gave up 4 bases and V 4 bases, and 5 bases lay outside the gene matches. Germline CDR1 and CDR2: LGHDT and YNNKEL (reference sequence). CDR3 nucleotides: TGTGCCAGCAGCCGCGCTGGGACAGGCACTGAAGCTTTCTTT. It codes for CASSRAGTGTEAFF.

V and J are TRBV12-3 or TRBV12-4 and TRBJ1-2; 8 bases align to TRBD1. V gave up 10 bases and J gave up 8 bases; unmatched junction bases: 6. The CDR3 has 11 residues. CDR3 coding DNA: TGTGCCACCGGACAGGGTTACGGCTACACCTTC. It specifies CATGQGYGYTF.

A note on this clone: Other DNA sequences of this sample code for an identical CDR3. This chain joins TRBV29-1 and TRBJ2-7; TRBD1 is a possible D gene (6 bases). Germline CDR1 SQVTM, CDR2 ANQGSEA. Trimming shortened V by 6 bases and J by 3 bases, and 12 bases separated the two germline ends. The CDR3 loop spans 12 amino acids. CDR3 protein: CSVGASFYEQYF. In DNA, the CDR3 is TGCAGCGTGGGGGCTAGCTTCTACGAGCAGTACTTC.

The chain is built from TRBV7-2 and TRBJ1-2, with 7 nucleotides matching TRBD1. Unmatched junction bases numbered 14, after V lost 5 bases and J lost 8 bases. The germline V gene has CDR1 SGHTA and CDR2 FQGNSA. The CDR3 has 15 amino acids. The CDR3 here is CASSPTLDRARGYTF. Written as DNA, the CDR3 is TGTGCCAGCAGCCCAACCCTCGACAGGGCGCGAGGCTACACCTTC.

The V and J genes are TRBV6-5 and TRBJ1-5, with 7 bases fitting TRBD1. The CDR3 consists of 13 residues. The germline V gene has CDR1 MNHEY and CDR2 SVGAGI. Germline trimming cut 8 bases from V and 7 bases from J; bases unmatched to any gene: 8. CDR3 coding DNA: TGTGCCAGCCGGACAGGTCAGCGACAGCCCCAGCATTTT. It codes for CASRTGQRQPQHF.

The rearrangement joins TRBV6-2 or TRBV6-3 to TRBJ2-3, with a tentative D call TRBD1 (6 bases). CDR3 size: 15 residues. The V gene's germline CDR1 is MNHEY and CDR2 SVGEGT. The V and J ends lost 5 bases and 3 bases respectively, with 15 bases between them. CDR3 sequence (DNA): TGTGCCAGCAGTACCACAGGGATGGGAACAGATACGCAGTATTTT. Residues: CASSTTGMGTDTQYF.

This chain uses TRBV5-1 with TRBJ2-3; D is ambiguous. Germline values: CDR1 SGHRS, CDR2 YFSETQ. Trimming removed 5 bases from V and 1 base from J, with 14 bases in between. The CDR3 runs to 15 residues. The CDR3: CASRPSESGTDTQYF. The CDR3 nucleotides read TGCGCCAGCAGGCCCTCTGAAAGCGGCACAGATACGCAGTATTTT.

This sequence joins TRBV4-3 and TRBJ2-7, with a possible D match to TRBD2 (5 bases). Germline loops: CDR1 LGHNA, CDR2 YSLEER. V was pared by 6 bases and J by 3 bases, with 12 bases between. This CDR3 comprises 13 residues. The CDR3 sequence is CASSIRRGYEQYF. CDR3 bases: TGCGCCAGCAGTATCCGACGGGGCTACGAGCAGTACTTC.

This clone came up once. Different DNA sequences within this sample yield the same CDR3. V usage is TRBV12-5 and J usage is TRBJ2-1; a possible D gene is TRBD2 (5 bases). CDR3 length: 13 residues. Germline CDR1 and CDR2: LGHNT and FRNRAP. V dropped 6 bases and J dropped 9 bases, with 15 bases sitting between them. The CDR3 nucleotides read TGTGCTAGTGGGCGACCTGCGAGCGGTGAGCAGTTCTTC. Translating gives CASGRPASGEQFF. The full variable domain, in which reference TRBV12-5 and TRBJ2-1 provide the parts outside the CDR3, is DARVTQTPRHKVTEMGQEVTMRCQPILGHNTVFWYRQTMMQGLELLAYFRNRAPLDDSGMPKDRFSAEMPDATLATLKIQPSEPRDSAVYFCASGRPASGEQFFGPGTRLTVL.

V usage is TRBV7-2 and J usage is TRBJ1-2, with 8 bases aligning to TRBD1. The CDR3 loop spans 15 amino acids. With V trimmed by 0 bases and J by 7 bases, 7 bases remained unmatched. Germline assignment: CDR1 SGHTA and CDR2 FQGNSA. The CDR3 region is CASSLARRGQGGYTF. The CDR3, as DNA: TGTGCCAGCAGCTTAGCGCGCAGGGGGCAAGGTGGCTACACCTTC. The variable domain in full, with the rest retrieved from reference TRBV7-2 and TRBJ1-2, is GAGVSQSPSNKVTEKGKDVELRCDPISGHTALYWYRQSLGQGLEFLIYFQGNSAPDKSGLPSDRFSAERTGGSVSTLTIQRTQQEDSAVYLCASSLARRGQGGYTFGSGTRLTVV.

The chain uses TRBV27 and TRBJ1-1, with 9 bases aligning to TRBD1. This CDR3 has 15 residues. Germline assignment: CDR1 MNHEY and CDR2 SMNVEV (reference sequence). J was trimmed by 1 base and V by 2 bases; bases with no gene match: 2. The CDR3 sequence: CASSLQGQGNTEAFF. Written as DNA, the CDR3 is TGTGCCAGCAGTTTACAGGGACAGGGGAACACTGAAGCTTTCTTT.

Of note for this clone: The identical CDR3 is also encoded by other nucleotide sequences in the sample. CDR3 sequence: CASSLGHPTDTQYF. The CDR3 region has the DNA TGTGCCAGCAGCCTGGGACATCCCACAGATACGCAGTATTTT. The chain combines TRBV7-2 with TRBJ2-3, with TRBD1 as a possible D gene (6 bases). The germline gives CDR1 SGHTA, CDR2 FQGNSA. Trimming shortened V by 5 bases and J by 2 bases, and 11 bases separated the two germline ends. The CDR3 has 14 amino acids.

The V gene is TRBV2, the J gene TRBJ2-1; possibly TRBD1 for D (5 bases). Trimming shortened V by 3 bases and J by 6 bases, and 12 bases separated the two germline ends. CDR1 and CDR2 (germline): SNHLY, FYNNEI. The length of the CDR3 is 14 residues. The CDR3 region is CASSDRQPFNEQFF. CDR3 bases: TGTGCCAGCAGTGATCGACAGCCGTTCAATGAGCAGTTCTTC.